A selection of T cell receptor beta chains follows, all from one sample in a study of regulatory T cells in long-lasting Graves disease. One entry per CDR3 protein, called by TCRdb with MiXCR from the multiplex PCR reads. The sample holds about 560,000 distinct CDR3 sequences, 15% to 20% seen once. A further study also used this sample, focusing on T cells in Graves' hyperthyroidism and ophthalmopathy.

The sequencing used peripheral blood mononuclear cells (PBMCs), collected at new diagnosis, from a patient treated with antithyroid drugs. The receptors here all came from a man younger than 35 with Graves disease. The CDR3 runs from the conserved cysteine through the conserved F or W. The order of the fields is CDR3 protein, CDR3 DNA, CDR3 length, D gene, clone size, J gene, V gene. The D gene is left open where the match is weak. Expanded clones get a size class; other rows say once, few or many, or leave the size out.

CDR3: CASSLGTTAEQFF
DNA: TGTGCCAGCTCACTAGGGACTACGGCTGAGCAGTTCTTC
length: 13
D: TRBD2
size: many
J: TRBJ2-1
V: TRBV18

CDR3: CSARLPGQGPYGYTF
DNA: TGCAGTGCTAGACTCCCCGGACAGGGACCCTATGGCTACACCTTC
length: 15
D: TRBD1
size: NA
J: TRBJ1-2
V: TRBV20-1

CDR3: CASRGGQGQGDYEQYF
DNA: TGTGCCAGCAGGGGGGGCCAGGGACAGGGGGACTACGAGCAGTACTTC
length: 16
D: TRBD1
size: NA
J: TRBJ2-7
V: TRBV7-9

CDR3: CASSWSFDSDQETQYF
DNA: TGCGCCAGCAGCTGGAGCTTCGACAGCGACCAAGAGACCCAGTACTTC
length: 16
D: NA
size: few
J: TRBJ2-5
V: TRBV5-1

CDR3: CASSSPQPRDSISYEQYF
DNA: TGTGCCAGCAGTTCCCCCCAACCCAGGGACAGTATCTCCTACGAGCAGTACTTC
length: 18
D: TRBD1
size: NA
J: TRBJ2-7
V: TRBV28

CDR3: CSGTWYTEAFF
DNA: TGCAGCGGAACGTGGTACACTGAAGCTTTCTTT
length: 11
D: NA
size: NA
J: TRBJ1-1
V: TRBV29-1

CDR3: CPEIRVSNQPQHF
DNA: TGTCCGGAAATAAGAGTTAGCAATCAGCCCCAGCATTTT
length: 13
D: NA
size: NA
J: TRBJ1-5
V: TRBV6-1

CDR3: CASSQVTAGLSNQPQHF
DNA: TGCGCCAGCAGCCAAGTTACTGCGGGGCTAAGCAATCAGCCCCAGCATTTT
length: 17
D: NA
size: few
J: TRBJ1-5
V: TRBV4-1

CDR3: CASSTSPAGLGGYTF
DNA: TGTGCCAGCAGTACCAGCCCGGCAGGGTTGGGTGGCTACACCTTC
length: 15
D: NA
size: many
J: TRBJ1-2
V: TRBV28

CDR3: CAITPRGAGAPTEQYF
DNA: TGTGCCATCACCCCCCGGGGGGCGGGAGCCCCTACCGAGCAGTACTTC
length: 16
D: NA
size: many
J: TRBJ2-7
V: TRBV10-3

CDR3: CASSSTTGVNADGYTF
DNA: TGCGCCAGCAGCTCTACGACAGGGGTGAACGCGGATGGCTACACCTTC
length: 16
D: TRBD1
size: NA
J: TRBJ1-2
V: TRBV5-1

CDR3: CASSLSPSGKAGVTGETQYF
DNA: TGTGCCAGCAGCCTTAGCCCCAGCGGGAAGGCCGGGGTGACTGGAGAGACCCAGTACTTC
length: 20
D: TRBD2
size: NA
J: TRBJ2-5
V: TRBV27

CDR3: CASSKRQGTSPVEQYF
DNA: TGTGCCAGCAGCAAACGACAGGGGACTTCACCTGTGGAGCAGTACTTC
length: 16
D: TRBD1
size: few
J: TRBJ2-7
V: TRBV5-6

CDR3: CASTPGTVKGHEQYF
DNA: TGTGCCAGCACCCCCGGGACAGTCAAAGGCCACGAGCAGTACTTC
length: 15
D: TRBD1
size: many
J: TRBJ2-7
V: TRBV28

CDR3: CASSIGLDGGTDTQYF
DNA: TGTGCCAGTAGTATAGGTTTGGATGGCGGCACAGATACGCAGTATTTT
length: 16
D: NA
size: few
J: TRBJ2-3
V: TRBV19

CDR3: CASSAHRGLAGEIGELFF
DNA: TGTGCCAGCAGCGCCCATAGAGGACTAGCGGGAGAAATCGGGGAGCTGTTTTTT
length: 18
D: TRBD2
size: few
J: TRBJ2-2
V: TRBV9

CDR3: CASSLDGSYEQYF
DNA: TGTGCCAGCAGCTTAGATGGGTCCTACGAGCAGTACTTC
length: 13
D: NA
size: many
J: TRBJ2-7
V: TRBV7-9

CDR3: CASSLSGEGEDEKLFF
DNA: TGTGCCAGCAGTTTATCCGGGGAGGGAGAGGATGAAAAACTGTTTTTT
length: 16
D: NA
size: NA
J: TRBJ1-4
V: TRBV28